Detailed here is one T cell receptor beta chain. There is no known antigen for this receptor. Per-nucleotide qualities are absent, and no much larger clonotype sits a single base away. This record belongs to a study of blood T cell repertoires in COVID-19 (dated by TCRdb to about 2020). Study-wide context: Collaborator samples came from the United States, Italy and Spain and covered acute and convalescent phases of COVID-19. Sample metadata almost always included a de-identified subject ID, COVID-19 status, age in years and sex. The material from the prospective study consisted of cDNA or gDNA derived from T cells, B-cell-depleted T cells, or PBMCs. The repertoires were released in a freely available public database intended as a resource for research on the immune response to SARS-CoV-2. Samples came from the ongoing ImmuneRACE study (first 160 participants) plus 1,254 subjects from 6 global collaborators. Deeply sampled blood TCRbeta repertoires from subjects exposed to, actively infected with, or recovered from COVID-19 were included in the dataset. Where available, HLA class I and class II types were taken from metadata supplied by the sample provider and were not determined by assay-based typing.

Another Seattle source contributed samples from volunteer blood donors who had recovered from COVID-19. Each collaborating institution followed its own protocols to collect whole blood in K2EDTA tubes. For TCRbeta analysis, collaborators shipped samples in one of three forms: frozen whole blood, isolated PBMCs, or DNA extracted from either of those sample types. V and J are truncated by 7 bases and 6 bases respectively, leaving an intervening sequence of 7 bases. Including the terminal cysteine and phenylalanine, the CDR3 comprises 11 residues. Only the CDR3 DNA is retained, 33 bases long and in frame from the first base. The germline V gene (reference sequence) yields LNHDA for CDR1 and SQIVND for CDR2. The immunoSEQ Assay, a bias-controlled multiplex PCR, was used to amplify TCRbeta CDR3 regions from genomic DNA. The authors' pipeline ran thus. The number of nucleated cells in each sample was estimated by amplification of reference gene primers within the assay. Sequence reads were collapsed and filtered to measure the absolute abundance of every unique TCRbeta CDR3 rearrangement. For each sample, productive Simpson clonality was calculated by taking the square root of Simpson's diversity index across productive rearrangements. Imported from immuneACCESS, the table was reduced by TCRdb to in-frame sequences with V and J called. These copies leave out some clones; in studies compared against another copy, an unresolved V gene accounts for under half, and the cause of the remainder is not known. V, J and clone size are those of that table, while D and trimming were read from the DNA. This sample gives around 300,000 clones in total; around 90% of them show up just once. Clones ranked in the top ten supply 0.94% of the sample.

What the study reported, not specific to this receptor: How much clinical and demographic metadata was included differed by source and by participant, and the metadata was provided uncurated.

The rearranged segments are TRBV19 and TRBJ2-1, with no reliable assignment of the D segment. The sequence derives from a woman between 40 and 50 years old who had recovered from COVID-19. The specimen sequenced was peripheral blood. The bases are TGTGCCAGTACCCCGGGCAATGAGCAGTTCTTC. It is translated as CASTPGNEQFF.